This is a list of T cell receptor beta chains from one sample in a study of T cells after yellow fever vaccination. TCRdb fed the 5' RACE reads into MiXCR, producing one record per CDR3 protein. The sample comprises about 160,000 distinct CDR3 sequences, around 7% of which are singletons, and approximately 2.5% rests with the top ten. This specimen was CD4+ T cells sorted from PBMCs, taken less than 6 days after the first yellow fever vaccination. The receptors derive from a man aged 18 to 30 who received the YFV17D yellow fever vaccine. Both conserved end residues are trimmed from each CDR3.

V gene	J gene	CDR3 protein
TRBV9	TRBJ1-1	ASSGDRGAF
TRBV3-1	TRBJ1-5	ASSQLSNQPQH
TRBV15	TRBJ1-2	ATSGNDRGQDGYT
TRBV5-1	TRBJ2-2	ASSSGTGRTGELF
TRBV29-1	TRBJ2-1	SVTRGSYNEQF
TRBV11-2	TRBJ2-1	ASSIQEISYNEQF
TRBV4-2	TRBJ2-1	ASSPTTYPGLGASEQF
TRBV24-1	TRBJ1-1	ATSDLQGALTEAF
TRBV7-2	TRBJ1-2	ASSSDGTGHGYT
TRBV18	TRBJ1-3	ASSTGNSGNTIY
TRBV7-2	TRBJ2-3	ASKSGGNTDTQY
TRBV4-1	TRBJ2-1	ASSQGADRIYNEQF
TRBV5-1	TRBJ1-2	ASSFGQTAGGGYT
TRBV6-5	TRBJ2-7	ASRFNSGGASYEQY
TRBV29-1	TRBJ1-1	SALGQNTEAF
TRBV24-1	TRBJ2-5	ATSDPRGKETQY
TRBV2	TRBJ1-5	ASSEALLRTALHSNQPQH
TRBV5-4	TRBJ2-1	ASSLDTPSLGNEQF
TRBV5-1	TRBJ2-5	ASSLALAGAEETQY
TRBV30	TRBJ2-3	AWSVPMPSGALTDTQY
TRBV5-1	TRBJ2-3	ASSPSTTHTDTQY
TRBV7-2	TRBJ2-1	ASSSTSGGYNEQF
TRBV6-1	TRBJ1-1	ASSTGGMTEAF
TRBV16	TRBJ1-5	ASSQIQGNQPQH
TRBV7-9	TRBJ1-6	ASSSGLYNSPLH
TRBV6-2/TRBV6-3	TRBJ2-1	ASRRAGGAGGEQF
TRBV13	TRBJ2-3	ASSLRGAQY
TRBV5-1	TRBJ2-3	ASSIEGQGGADTQY
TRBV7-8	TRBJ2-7	ASSLEAGGSYEQY
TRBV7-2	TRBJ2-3	ASSDLSGATVSGTQY
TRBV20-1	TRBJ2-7	SASSVQGNEQY
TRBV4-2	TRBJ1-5	ASSPGQGDQPQH
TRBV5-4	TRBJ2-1	ASSFGGQSIDNEQF
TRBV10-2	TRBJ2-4	ASSEHSLNIQY
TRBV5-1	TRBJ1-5	ASSETTGTQPQH
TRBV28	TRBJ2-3	ASTHRAENTDTQY
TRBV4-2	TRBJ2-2	ASTSRSGTLTGELF
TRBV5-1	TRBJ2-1	ASSLGGPLSSYNEQF
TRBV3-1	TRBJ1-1	ASSRSRKMNTEAF
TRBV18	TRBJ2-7	ASSPPGTGFFYEQY
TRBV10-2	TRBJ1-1	ASSDWVWGRMNTEAF
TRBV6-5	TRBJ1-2	ASQGDKGGYT
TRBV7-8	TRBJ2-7	ASSLYWNEQY
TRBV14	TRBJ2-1	ASSHLGDRGRYEQF
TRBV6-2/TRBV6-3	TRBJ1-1	ASSYPGLRVMEAF
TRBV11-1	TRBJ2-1	ASSLMPTRGLSYNEQF
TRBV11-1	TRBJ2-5	ASSPHGGPKETQY
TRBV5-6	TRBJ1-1	ASSYDRRNTEAF
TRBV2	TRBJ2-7	ASSEQGTHYEQY
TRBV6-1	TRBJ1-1	ASSQTGLRTEAF
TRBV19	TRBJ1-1	ASSFHGQGRTGTTEAF
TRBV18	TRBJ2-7	ASSPGQGALREQY
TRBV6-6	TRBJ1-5	ASSYETQPQH
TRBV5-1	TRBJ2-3	ASSLGAGGPYTQY
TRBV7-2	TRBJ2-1	ASGGTSGGGEQF
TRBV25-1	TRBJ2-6	ASRGTGANVLT
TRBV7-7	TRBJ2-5	ASSPVQETQY